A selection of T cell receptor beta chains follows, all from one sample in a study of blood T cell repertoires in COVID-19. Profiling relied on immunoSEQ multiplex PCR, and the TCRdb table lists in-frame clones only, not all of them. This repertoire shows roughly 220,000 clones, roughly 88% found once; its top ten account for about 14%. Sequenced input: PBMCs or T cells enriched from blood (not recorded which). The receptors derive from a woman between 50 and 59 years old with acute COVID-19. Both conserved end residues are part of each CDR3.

CASSTGGSYGYTF	TRBV9	TRBJ1-2
CAWSVQVAYEQYF	TRBV30	TRBJ2-7
CASSPWGDEQYF	TRBV2	TRBJ2-7
CASRRSPGQGGYTF	TRBV27	TRBJ1-2
CASSLGQGYEQYF	TRBV28	TRBJ2-7
CASSLLGTGTYNEQFF	TRBV11-2	TRBJ2-1
CASSRTGSEQYF	TRBV7-9	TRBJ2-7
CASSLDSSSTDTQYF	TRBV6-5	TRBJ2-3
CATSREALSNQPQHF	TRBV15	TRBJ1-5
CAGTRLGGGSYNEQFF	TRBV30	TRBJ2-1
CASSSTSLGANEQFF	TRBV19	TRBJ2-1
CASSSPDRGHYGYTF	TRBV5-4	TRBJ1-2
CASSLVLRTDTQYF	TRBV7-8	TRBJ2-3
CASSTRTGGNTEAFF	TRBV9	TRBJ1-1
CASSQDIAVSYNEQFF	TRBV4-2	TRBJ2-1
CASSYSQARNQYEQYF	TRBV6-5	TRBJ2-7
CASSLVLAGTSYEQYF	TRBV13	TRBJ2-7
CASSTTGYTEAFF	TRBV18	TRBJ1-1
CASSFGLARDTQYF	TRBV7-2	TRBJ2-3
CASSLVRTGPLAAQHF	TRBV7-8	TRBJ1-5